These 28 T cell receptor beta chains were sequenced from one sample in a study of vaccination and CD4 T cells after COVID-19. The Oncomine TCR Beta short-read assay generated sequence data from the DNA of cultured CD4+ T cells. TCRdb itself ran the PCR reads through MiXCR, one entry per CDR3 protein. Found here are about 14,000 distinct CDR3 sequences, 35% to 45% of them singletons; the top ten hold 9.2%. These receptors have no known antigen. Described treatment: approximately nine-day PBMC culture with coronavirus spike peptide pools or control peptides (ViraFEST assay). Sample: CD4+ T cells from blood, cultured in vitro, taken after SARS-CoV-2 vaccination. Source of these receptors: a human donor who had recovered from COVID-19.

This clonotype appeared once. This rearrangement joins TRBV7-3 to TRBJ1-1, with a tentative D call TRBD1 (6 bases). V shed 5 bases and J shed 5 bases, with 15 bases lying between them. The CDR3 is made up of 14 amino acids. CDR1 is SGHTA and CDR2 is FQGTGA in the germline V gene. The CDR3 region has the DNA TGTGCCAGCAGCCCGGGAGGGGGGGGAACTGAAGCTTTCTTT. Its translation is CASSPGGGGTEAFF.

This clonotype was detected only a few times. The rearrangement uses TRBV20-1 and TRBJ2-1, with 12 bases matching TRBD2. The germline V gene encodes CDR1 DFQATT and CDR2 SNEGSKA (reference sequence). J lost 2 bases, V lost 6 bases, and 2 bases had no gene match. The CDR3 consists of 14 residues. The DNA for the CDR3 is TGCAGTGCATGGACTAGCGGGACCTACAATGAGCAGTTCTTC. Amino acid sequence: CSAWTSGTYNEQFF.

V usage is TRBV20-1 and J usage is TRBJ1-5; D is possibly TRBD1 (5 bases). Trimming took off 5 bases at V and 1 base at J, with 15 bases between the two ends. In germline, CDR1 is DFQATT, CDR2 SNEGSKA (reference sequence). This CDR3 spans 15 amino acids. The CDR3 spells CSARSTSGSNQPQHF. In DNA form, the CDR3 reads TGCAGTGCTCGCTCAACGTCAGGGAGCAATCAGCCCCAGCATTTT.

The CDR3 sequence: CASSASGTGADTEAFF. DNA for the CDR3: TGTGCCAGCAGTGCCTCCGGGACAGGGGCGGACACTGAAGCTTTCTTT. The genes are TRBV28 and TRBJ1-1, with 10 bases matching TRBD1. The V gene end was trimmed by 5 bases and the J gene end by 3 bases; junction bases not matched to a gene: 9. The CDR3 is 16 amino acids. The germline V gene has CDR1 MDHEN and CDR2 SYDVKM.

V usage is TRBV6-1 and J usage is TRBJ1-5; 8 bases map to TRBD1. The CDR3 runs to 15 residues. Per the germline V gene, CDR1 is MNHNS and CDR2 is SASEGT. The V segment lost 4 bases and the J segment 7 bases; nucleotides outside the gene matches: 9. In DNA, the CDR3 is TGTGCCAGCAGTGTAAATCCAGGGGGCGAACAGCCCCAGCATTTT. Translating gives CASSVNPGGEQPQHF.

This clonotype was seen a few times. The rearrangement links TRBV6-1 to TRBJ1-6, with 10 bases aligning to TRBD1. From germline, CDR1 is MNHNS and CDR2 SASEGT. This CDR3 spans 19 amino acids. V lost 7 bases to trimming and J lost 7 bases; unmatched junction nucleotides: 19. The CDR3 bases are TGTGCCAGCACCGACATAAGTCCCTATGGGGGACAGGGGAATTCACCCCTCCACTTT. Amino acids: CASTDISPYGGQGNSPLHF.

This clonotype was detected only a few times. The V gene is TRBV20-1, the J gene TRBJ1-1; weak D call: TRBD1 (5 bases). The germline V and J ends were trimmed by 3 bases and 6 bases, with 17 bases remaining between them. Germline V gives CDR1 DFQATT, CDR2 SNEGSKA (reference sequence). This CDR3 is 14 amino acids long. The CDR3 loop reads CSASAGGFVPEAFF. The CDR3, as DNA: TGCAGTGCTAGTGCTGGGGGGTTCGTCCCTGAAGCTTTCTTT.

This clonotype came up a few times. The V and J genes are TRBV6-1 and TRBJ1-5; maybe TRBD1 (6 bases). Trimming removed 5 bases from V and 9 bases from J, with 20 bases in between. Per germline, CDR1 MNHNS and CDR2 SASEGT. CDR3 length: 15 residues. The CDR3: CASSPPSGAGWPQHF. In DNA form, the CDR3 reads TGTGCCAGCAGTCCTCCGTCGGGGGCCGGATGGCCCCAGCATTTT.

The chain couples TRBV21-1 to TRBJ2-3. TRBV21-1 is described as a pseudogene. This CDR3 comprises 16 residues. The CDR3 reads CASSKIKTITTDTQYF. CDR3 DNA sequence: TGTGCCAGCAGCAAAATTAAGACAATAACCACAGATACGCAGTATTTT.

The gene calls are TRBV6-1 and TRBJ1-3, with TRBD1 identical over 9 bases. Per germline, CDR1 MNHNS and CDR2 SASEGT. Losses at the gene ends were 6 bases for V and 5 bases for J; bases not matched to a gene: 8. The CDR3 runs 15 residues. CDR3 coding DNA: TGTGCCAGCAGCGAGGGGACAGGGACGCGAAACACCATATATTTT. Protein: CASSEGTGTRNTIYF.

The V gene is TRBV6-2 or TRBV6-3, the J gene TRBJ2-7, with D possibly TRBD2 on 6 matching bases. This CDR3 has 15 residues. Per the germline V gene, CDR1 is MNHEY and CDR2 is SVGEGT. The V end was cut by 6 bases, the J end by 0 bases, with 15 bases between. The CDR3 DNA reads TGTGCCAGCAGACCCCGCCGGGACTTCTCCTACGAGCAGTACTTC. Its protein is CASRPRRDFSYEQYF.

This rearrangement joins TRBV4-3 to TRBJ1-2; 7 bases map to TRBD1. Trimming removed 0 bases from V and 6 bases from J; junction bases left unmatched: 10. This CDR3 is built from 16 residues. Germline V gene data show CDR1 as LGHNA and CDR2 as YSLEER. The CDR3 is CASSQDLTQGVNGYTF. CDR3 coding DNA: TGCGCCAGCAGCCAAGATCTGACGCAGGGGGTTAATGGCTACACCTTC.

The chain has TRBV6-4 and TRBJ2-2; 11 nucleotides agree with TRBD2. V shed 6 bases and J 1 base; nucleotides not matched to a gene: 1. CDR1 and CDR2 from the germline V gene are MRHNA and SNTAGT. This CDR3 comprises 15 residues. The CDR3 spells CASSGTSGNTGELFF. The CDR3 DNA sequence: TGTGCCAGCAGCGGGACTAGCGGGAACACCGGGGAGCTGTTTTTT.

A few counts support this clonotype. The chain uses TRBV24-1 and TRBJ2-3, with unresolved D. The germline V gene encodes CDR1 KGHDR and CDR2 SFDVKD. The V and J ends lost 10 bases and 6 bases respectively, with 13 bases between them. CDR3 length equals 12 residues. The CDR3 DNA sequence: TGTGCCACACAACAACTTGGTGATACGCAGTATTTT. Amino acids: CATQQLGDTQYF.

This clonotype was seen only a few times. The rearrangement joins TRBV7-2 to TRBJ2-2; D ambiguous. V was clipped by 3 bases and J by 6 bases, with 5 bases between them. This CDR3 comprises 12 residues. The germline gives CDR1 SGHTA, CDR2 FQGNSA. As DNA, the CDR3 is TGTGCCAGCAGCTTTCGTGCCGGGGAGCTGTTTTTT. This gives the protein CASSFRAGELFF.

This sequence joins TRBV20-1 and TRBJ1-5; TRBD1 might be the D (6 bases). Germline loops: CDR1 DFQATT, CDR2 SNEGSKA (reference sequence). The CDR3 totals 14 residues. V shed 3 bases and J shed 3 bases, with 12 bases lying between them. This CDR3 is CSARGQGSNQPQHF. The CDR3 DNA is TGCAGTGCTAGGGGTCAGGGGTCCAATCAGCCCCAGCATTTT.

J is TRBJ2-4 and V is TRBV20-1, with D possibly matching TRBD2 (7 bases). The V end lost 6 bases, the J end lost 1 base, and 10 bases lay between the germline ends. The CDR3 is made up of 13 amino acids. Germline assignment: CDR1 DFQATT and CDR2 SNEGSKA (reference sequence). CDR3 in amino acids: CSAEGGAKNIQYF. CDR3 nucleotides: TGCAGTGCGGAGGGGGGGGCCAAAAACATTCAGTACTTC.

This chain uses TRBV7-2 with TRBJ2-7; TRBD2 matches 7 bases. J lost 3 bases, V lost 8 bases, and 10 bases had no gene match. There are 14 residues in the CDR3. The germline V gene has CDR1 SGHTA and CDR2 FQGNSA. This CDR3 is CASGGGTALYEQYF. The CDR3 DNA sequence: TGTGCCAGCGGGGGGGGGACGGCCCTCTACGAGCAGTACTTC.

The J gene is TRBJ1-1, the V gene TRBV28; 9 nucleotides line up with TRBD1. Germline V gene lookup returns CDR1 MDHEN and CDR2 SYDVKM. V was pared by 6 bases and J by 2 bases, with 4 bases of the junction left unmatched. The length of the CDR3 is 14 residues. This CDR3 is CASRNTGGNTEAFF. The CDR3 DNA follows: TGTGCCAGCAGAAACACAGGGGGCAACACTGAAGCTTTCTTT.

This clonotype was observed a single time. The chain joins TRBV9 to TRBJ2-1; 9 bases align to TRBD2. The CDR3 has 17 residues. With V trimmed by 2 bases and J by 9 bases, 15 bases remained unmatched. Germline V gives CDR1 SGDLS, CDR2 YYNGEE. The CDR3 loop reads CASSVVAIGGGASEQFF. As DNA, the CDR3 is TGTGCCAGCAGCGTGGTAGCTATCGGCGGGGGGGCCTCTGAGCAGTTCTTC.

The V and J genes are TRBV7-2 and TRBJ2-3; D perhaps matches TRBD1 (5 bases). CDR1 is SGHTA, CDR2 FQGNSA, per germline. Trimming pared 0 bases from V and 3 bases from J, leaving 10 bases between. The CDR3 runs 15 residues. The CDR3 is CASSLAGQGTDTQYF. As DNA, the CDR3 is TGTGCCAGCAGCTTAGCGGGGCAAGGGACAGATACGCAGTATTTT.

This clonotype showed up just a few times. The chain is built from TRBV6-5 and TRBJ2-5; weak D call: TRBD1 (6 bases). Germline CDR1 is MNHEY and CDR2 is SVGAGI. The CDR3 length is 13 residues. V was clipped by 2 bases and J by 5 bases, with 9 bases between them. CDR3 amino acids: CASSYTGWETQYF. The CDR3 region has the DNA TGTGCCAGCAGTTACACAGGGTGGGAGACCCAGTACTTC.

The chain employs TRBV20-1 and TRBJ1-2; D may be TRBD1 (5 bases). Germline lookup yields CDR1 DFQATT and CDR2 SNEGSKA (reference sequence). The CDR3 contains 13 residues. CDR3 in DNA: TGCAATGCGACGGCGACAGCGAACTATGGCTACACCTTC. Translated: CNATATANYGYTF.

The chain employs TRBV25-1 and TRBJ1-3; the D gene is possibly TRBD1 (6 bases). V gave up 0 bases and J gave up 3 bases, with 9 bases separating them. Germline CDR1 MGHDK, CDR2 SYGVNS. The CDR3 runs 15 residues. CDR3 DNA: TGTGCCAGCAGTGAATATTCGGACAGTGGAAACACCATATATTTT. Translated: CASSEYSDSGNTIYF. Filled out from reference TRBV25-1 and TRBJ1-3, the complete variable domain reads EADIYQTPRYLVIGTGKKITLECSQTMGHDKMYWYQQDPGMELHLIHYSYGVNSTEKGDLSSESTVSRIRTEHFPLTLESARPSHTSQYLCASSEYSDSGNTIYFGEGSWLTVV.

This clonotype has more than one count but fewer than ten. The rearrangement links TRBV15 to TRBJ1-5, with no clear D. V was shortened by 0 bases and J by 4 bases, with 7 bases between the two germline ends. The CDR3 loop spans 14 amino acids. In germline, CDR1 is LNHNV, CDR2 YYDKDF (reference sequence). This CDR3 reads CATSREAVNQPQHF. CDR3 sequence (DNA): TGTGCCACCAGCAGAGAGGCCGTAAATCAGCCCCAGCATTTT.

This chain joins TRBV28 and TRBJ2-2; tentative D call: TRBD2 (5 bases). Germline lookup yields CDR1 MDHEN and CDR2 SYDVKM. This CDR3 region has 15 residues. The V end lost 5 bases, the J end lost 4 bases, and 14 bases lay between the germline ends. The CDR3 nucleotides read TGTGCCAGCAGTATCCCGCGGGCCCTCACCGGGGAGCTGTTTTTT. Its protein is CASSIPRALTGELFF. Complete variable domain (other parts from reference TRBV28 and TRBJ2-2): DVKVTQSSRYLVKRTGEKVFLECVQDMDHENMFWYRQDPGLGLRLIYFSYDVKMKEKGDIPEGYSVSREKKERFSLILESASTNQTSMYLCASSIPRALTGELFFGEGSRLTVL.

In DNA form, the CDR3 reads TGTGCCATCAGTGAGTCGACGGCAGGGGAGGATGGCTACACCTTC. As protein: CAISESTAGEDGYTF. The chain links TRBV10-3 to TRBJ1-2, with D possibly matching TRBD1 (6 bases). V lost 0 bases to trimming and J lost 6 bases, with 14 bases between them. The CDR3 consists of 15 residues. Germline V gives CDR1 ENHRY, CDR2 SYGVKD.

This clonotype came up once. One junction end does not reproduce the germline sequence, and a read error may be involved. The chain combines TRBV10-2 with TRBJ2-4, with D uncertain. The CDR3 sequence is 14 residues long. Germline CDR1 reads WSHSY; CDR2 reads SAAADI. Here the CDR3 DNA reads TGTGCCAGCAGCGTCGGGCTTGCCAAAAACATTCAGTACTTC. The encoded protein is CASSVGLAKNIQYF.